The rows below give T cell receptor beta chains drawn from one sample of a study of T cell changes during pregnancy in multiple sclerosis. TCRdb's table, derived via immunoSEQ multiplex PCR, lists solely in-frame clones and lacks some. The table records about 36,000 clones, roughly 92% of them present only once. Input material: PBMCs (not recorded whether the cells were cultured). The receptor source for this set is a female donor with multiple sclerosis, enrolled in a pregnancy study. Each CDR3 is given with its conserved first and last residue. The D gene is left open where the match is weak. The size of a clone is reported for some rows only, either as once, few or many, or as a class for expanded clones.

DNA | CDR3 | size | J | V | D
TGTGCCAGCAGTGCCGGCATCGCCGCAGATACGCAGTATTTT | CASSAGIAADTQYF | few | TRBJ2-3 | TRBV6-4 | -
TGTGCCAGCAGGGGACTAGCTGGAGATACGCAGTATTTT | CASRGLAGDTQYF | - | TRBJ2-3 | TRBV5-6 | TRBD2
TGTGCCAGCAGTCAATATGTGAGTGACTATGGCTACACCTTC | CASSQYVSDYGYTF | - | TRBJ1-2 | TRBV11-2 | -
TGCGCCAGCAGCCAAGATGGGACTAGTCTGTACGAGCAGTACTTC | CASSQDGTSLYEQYF | - | TRBJ2-7 | TRBV4-1 | TRBD2
TGTGCCAGCAGCTTAACCGCAGGGTTGGCCTACAATGAGCAGTTCTTC | CASSLTAGLAYNEQFF | - | TRBJ2-1 | TRBV7-3 | -
TGTGCCTGGAGTGTTGACAGCGGAATCTACGAGCAGTACTTC | CAWSVDSGIYEQYF | few | TRBJ2-7 | TRBV30 | -
TGTGCCAGCAGCCCGGGACAGGGTTTAGGATTCGGCTACACCTTC | CASSPGQGLGFGYTF | once | TRBJ1-2 | TRBV7-9 | TRBD1
TGTGCCAGCAGCAAAGACTTTAGGGGGGAACACTCTTATGGCTACACCTTC | CASSKDFRGEHSYGYTF | - | TRBJ1-2 | TRBV21-1 | -
TGTGCCAGCAGCTTAGGGTTGGAACAAGAGACCCAGTACTTC | CASSLGLEQETQYF | - | TRBJ2-5 | TRBV7-9 | -
TGCGCCAGCAGCCCCGGACAGGGGGAAAAAGCTTTCTTT | CASSPGQGEKAFF | - | TRBJ1-1 | TRBV5-1 | TRBD1
TGTGCCATCAGTGGACCCTTGAACACTGAAGCTTTCTTT | CAISGPLNTEAFF | - | TRBJ1-1 | TRBV10-3 | -
TGTGCCAGCAGCACGCACCACGATCTCGACAAGTCGGGCAACGTCCTGACTTTC | CASSTHHDLDKSGNVLTF | - | TRBJ2-6 | TRBV11-3 | -
TGTGCCAGCAGTTTATCTATTGCGGGAGGGGGGACCCAGTACTTC | CASSLSIAGGGTQYF | once | TRBJ2-5 | TRBV27 | TRBD2
TGCGCCAGCAGTGCCCCCCACAGTGAGCAGTTCTTC | CASSAPHSEQFF | - | TRBJ2-1 | TRBV10-1 | -
TGTGCCAGCAGCCCAAGACCCCTAATAAACACCGGGGAGCTGTTTTTT | CASSPRPLINTGELFF | few | TRBJ2-2 | TRBV7-2 | -
TGTGCCAGCAGGAGGGGGCTAGCGGGAGGAAACACCGGGGAGCTGTTTTTT | CASRRGLAGGNTGELFF | - | TRBJ2-2 | TRBV5-4 | TRBD2